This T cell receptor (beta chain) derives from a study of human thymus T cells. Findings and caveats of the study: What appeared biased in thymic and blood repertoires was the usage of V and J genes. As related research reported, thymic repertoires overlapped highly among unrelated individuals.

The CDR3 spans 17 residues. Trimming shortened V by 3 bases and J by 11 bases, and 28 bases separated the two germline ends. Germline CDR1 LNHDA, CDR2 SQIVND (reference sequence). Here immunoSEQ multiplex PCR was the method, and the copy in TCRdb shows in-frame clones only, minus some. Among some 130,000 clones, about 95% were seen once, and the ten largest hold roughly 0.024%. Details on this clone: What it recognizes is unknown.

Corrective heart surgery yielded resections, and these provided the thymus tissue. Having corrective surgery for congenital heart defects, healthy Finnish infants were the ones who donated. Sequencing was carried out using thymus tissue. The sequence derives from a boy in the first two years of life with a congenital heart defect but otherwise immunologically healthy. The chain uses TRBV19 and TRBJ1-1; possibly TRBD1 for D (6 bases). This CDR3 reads CASSISPRDKVKGDAFF. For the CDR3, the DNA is TGTGCCAGTAGTATTTCGCCGAGGGACAAGGTCAAGGGTGACGCTTTCTTT. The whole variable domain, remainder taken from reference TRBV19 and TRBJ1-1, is DGGITQSPKYLFRKEGQNVTLSCEQNLNHDAMYWYRQDPGQGLRLIYYSQIVNDFQKGDIAEGYSVSREKKESFPLTVTSAQKNPTAFYLCASSISPRDKVKGDAFFGQGTRLTVV.